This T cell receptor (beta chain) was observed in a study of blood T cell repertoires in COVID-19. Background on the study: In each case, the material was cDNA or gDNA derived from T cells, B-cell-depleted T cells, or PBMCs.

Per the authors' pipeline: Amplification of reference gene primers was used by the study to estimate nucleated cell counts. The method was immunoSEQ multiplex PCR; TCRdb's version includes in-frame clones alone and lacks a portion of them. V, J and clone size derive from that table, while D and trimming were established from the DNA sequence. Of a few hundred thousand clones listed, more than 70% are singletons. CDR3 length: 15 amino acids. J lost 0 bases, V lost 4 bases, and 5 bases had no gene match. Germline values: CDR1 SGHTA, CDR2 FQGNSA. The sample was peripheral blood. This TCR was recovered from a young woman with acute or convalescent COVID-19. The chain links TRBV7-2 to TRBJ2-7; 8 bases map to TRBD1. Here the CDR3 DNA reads TGTGCCAGCAGCTACGGACAGGGTGTCTCCTACGAGCAGTACTTC. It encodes CASSYGQGVSYEQYF. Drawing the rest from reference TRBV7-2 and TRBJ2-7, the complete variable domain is GAGVSQSPSNKVTEKGKDVELRCDPISGHTALYWYRQSLGQGLEFLIYFQGNSAPDKSGLPSDRFSAERTGGSVSTLTIQRTQQEDSAVYLCASSYGQGVSYEQYFGPGTRLTVT.